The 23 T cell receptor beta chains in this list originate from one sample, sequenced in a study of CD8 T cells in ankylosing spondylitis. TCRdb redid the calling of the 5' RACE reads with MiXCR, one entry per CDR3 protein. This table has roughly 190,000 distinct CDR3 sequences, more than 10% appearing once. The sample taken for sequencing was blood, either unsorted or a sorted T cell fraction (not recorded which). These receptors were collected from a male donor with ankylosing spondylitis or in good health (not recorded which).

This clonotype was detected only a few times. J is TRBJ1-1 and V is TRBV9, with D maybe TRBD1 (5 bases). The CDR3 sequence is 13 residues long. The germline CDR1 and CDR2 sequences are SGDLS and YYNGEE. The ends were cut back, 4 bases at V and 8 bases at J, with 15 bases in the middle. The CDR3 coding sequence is TGTGCCAGCAGCCAGATCCAGGGTAAAGAAGCTTTCTTT. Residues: CASSQIQGKEAFF. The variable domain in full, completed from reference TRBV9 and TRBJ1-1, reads DSGVTQTPKHLITATGQRVTLRCSPRSGDLSVYWYQQSLDQGLQFLIQYYNGEERAKGNILERFSAQQFPDLHSELNLSSLELGDSALYFCASSQIQGKEAFFGQGTRLTVV.

Here the CDR3 reads CATPTGGLAGEGETQYF. The CDR3 nucleotides are TGTGCCACCCCGACAGGGGGACTAGCGGGAGAGGGCGAGACCCAGTACTTC. The V and J genes are TRBV7-9 and TRBJ2-5; 14 nucleotides match TRBD2. V was clipped by 10 bases and J by 5 bases; unmatched bases: 15. From germline, CDR1 is SEHNR and CDR2 FQNEAQ (reference sequence). This CDR3 comprises 17 residues.

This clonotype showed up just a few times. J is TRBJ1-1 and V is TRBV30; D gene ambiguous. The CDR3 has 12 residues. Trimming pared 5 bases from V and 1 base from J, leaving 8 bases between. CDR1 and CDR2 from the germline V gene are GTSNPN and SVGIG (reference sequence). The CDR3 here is CAWGQSNTEAFF. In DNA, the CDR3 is TGTGCCTGGGGGCAGTCGAACACTGAAGCTTTCTTT.

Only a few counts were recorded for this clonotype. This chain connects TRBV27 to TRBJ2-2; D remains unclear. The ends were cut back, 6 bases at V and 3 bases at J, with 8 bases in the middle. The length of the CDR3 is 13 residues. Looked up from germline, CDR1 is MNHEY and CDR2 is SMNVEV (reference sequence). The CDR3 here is CASRVGYTGELFF. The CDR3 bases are TGTGCCAGCAGGGTGGGGTACACCGGGGAGCTGTTTTTT.

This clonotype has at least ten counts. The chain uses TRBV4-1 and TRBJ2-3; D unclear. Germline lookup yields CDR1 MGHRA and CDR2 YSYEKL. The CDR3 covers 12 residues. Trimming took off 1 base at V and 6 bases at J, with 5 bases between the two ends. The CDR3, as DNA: TGCGCCAGCAGCCAAGTGGTGGATACGCAGTATTTT. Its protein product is CASSQVVDTQYF.

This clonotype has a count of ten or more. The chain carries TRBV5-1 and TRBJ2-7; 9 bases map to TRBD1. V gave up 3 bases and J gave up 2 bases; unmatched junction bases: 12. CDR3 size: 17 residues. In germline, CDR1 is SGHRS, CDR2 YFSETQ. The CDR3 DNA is TGCGCCAGCAGCTCGGGAATTACGGGACAGGGCACCTACGAGCAGTACTTC. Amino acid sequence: CASSSGITGQGTYEQYF.

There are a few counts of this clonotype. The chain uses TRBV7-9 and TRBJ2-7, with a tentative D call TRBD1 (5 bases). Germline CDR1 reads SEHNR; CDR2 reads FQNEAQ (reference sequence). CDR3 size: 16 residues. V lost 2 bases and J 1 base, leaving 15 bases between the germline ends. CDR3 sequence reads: CASSLKKGSLSYEQYF. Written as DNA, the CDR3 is TGTGCCAGCAGCTTAAAAAAGGGGTCCCTTTCCTACGAGCAGTACTTC.

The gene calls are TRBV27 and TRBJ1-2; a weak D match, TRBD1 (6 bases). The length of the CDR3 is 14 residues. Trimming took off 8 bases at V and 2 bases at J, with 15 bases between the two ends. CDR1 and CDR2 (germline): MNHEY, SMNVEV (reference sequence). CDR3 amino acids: CASSSYRDNYGYTF. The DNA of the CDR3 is TGTGCCAGCTCCTCGTACAGGGACAACTATGGCTACACCTTC.

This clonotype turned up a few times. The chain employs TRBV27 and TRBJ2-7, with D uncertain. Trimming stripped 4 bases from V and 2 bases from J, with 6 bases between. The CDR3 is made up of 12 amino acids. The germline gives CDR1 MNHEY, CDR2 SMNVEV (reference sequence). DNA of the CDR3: TGTGCCAGCAGTTCTGCAGCCTACGAGCAGTACTTC. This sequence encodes CASSSAAYEQYF.

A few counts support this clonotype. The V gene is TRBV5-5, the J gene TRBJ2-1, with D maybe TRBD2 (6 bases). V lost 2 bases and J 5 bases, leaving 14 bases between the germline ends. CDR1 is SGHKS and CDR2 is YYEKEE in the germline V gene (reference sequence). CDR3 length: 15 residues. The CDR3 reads CASSLWSLADNEQFF. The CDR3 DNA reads TGTGCCAGCAGCTTATGGTCACTAGCAGACAATGAGCAGTTCTTC.

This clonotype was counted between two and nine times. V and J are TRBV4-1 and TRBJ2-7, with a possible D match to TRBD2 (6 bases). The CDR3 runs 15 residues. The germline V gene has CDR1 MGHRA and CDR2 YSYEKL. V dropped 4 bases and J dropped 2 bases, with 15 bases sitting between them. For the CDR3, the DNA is TGCGCCAGCAGCCCCATTTGGGGACTTGCCTACGAGCAGTACTTC. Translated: CASSPIWGLAYEQYF.

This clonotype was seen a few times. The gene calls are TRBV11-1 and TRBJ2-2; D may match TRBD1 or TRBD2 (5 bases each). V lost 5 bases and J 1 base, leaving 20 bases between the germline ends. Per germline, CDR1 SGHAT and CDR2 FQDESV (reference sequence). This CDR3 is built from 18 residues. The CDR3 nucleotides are TGTGCCAGCAGCCCGCCAGGGACGGTAATCAAGAACACCGGGGAGCTGTTTTTT. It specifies CASSPPGTVIKNTGELFF.

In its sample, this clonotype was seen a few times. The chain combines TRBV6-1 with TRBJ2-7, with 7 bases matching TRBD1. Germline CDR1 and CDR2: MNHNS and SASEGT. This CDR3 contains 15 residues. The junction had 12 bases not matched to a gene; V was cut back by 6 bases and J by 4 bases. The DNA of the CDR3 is TGTGCCAGCAGCTTGTTAGGGGGCTCGGCTTACGAGCAGTACTTC. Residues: CASSLLGGSAYEQYF.

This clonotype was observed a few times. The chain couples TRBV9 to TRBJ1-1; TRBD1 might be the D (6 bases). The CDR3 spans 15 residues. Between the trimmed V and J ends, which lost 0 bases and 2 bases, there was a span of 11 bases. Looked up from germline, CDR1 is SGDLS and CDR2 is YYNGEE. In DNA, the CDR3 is TGTGCCAGCAGCGTAGCGGACAGAATAAACACTGAAGCTTTCTTT. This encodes CASSVADRINTEAFF.

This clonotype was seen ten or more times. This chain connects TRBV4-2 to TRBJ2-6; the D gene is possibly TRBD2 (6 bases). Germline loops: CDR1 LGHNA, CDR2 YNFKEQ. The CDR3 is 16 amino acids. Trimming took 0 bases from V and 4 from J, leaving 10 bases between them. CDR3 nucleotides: TGTGCCAGCAGCCAAGATGGGGGGAGGGGGGCCAACGTCCTGACTTTC. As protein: CASSQDGGRGANVLTF.

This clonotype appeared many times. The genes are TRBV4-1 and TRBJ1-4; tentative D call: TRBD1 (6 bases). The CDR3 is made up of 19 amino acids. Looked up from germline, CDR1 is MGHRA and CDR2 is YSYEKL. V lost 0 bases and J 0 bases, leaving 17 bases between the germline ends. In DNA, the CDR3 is TGCGCCAGCAGCCAAGAAGGAACAGGGCTGGGTCCAACTAATGAAAAACTGTTTTTT. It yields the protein CASSQEGTGLGPTNEKLFF.

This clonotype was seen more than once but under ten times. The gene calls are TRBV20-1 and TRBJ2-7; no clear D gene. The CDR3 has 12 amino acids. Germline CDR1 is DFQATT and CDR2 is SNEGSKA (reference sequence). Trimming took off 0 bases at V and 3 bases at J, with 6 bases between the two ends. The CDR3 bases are TGCAGTGCTAGAGAAGGCAGCTACGAGCAGTACTTC. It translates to CSAREGSYEQYF.

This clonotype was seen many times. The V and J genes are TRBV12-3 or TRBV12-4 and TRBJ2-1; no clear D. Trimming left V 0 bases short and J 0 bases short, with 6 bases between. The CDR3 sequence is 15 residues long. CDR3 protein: CASSLARSSYNEQFF. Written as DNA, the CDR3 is TGTGCCAGCAGTTTAGCCAGAAGCTCCTACAATGAGCAGTTCTTC.

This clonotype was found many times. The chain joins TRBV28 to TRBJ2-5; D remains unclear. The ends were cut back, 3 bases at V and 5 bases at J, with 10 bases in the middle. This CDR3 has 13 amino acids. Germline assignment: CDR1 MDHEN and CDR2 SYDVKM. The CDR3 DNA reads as TGTGCCAGCAGTTTGAAGTCTGAGGAGACCCAGTACTTC. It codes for CASSLKSEETQYF.

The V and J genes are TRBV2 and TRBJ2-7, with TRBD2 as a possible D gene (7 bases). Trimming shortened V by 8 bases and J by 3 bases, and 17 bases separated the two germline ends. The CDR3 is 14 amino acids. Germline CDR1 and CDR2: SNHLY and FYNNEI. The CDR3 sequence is CASGSGGPFYEQYF. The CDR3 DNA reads TGTGCCAGCGGTTCGGGGGGCCCTTTCTACGAGCAGTACTTC.

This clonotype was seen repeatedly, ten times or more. This CDR3 reads CASSQRLADTGELFF. The CDR3, as DNA: TGCGCCAGCAGCCAACGACTCGCGGACACCGGGGAGCTGTTTTTT. The V gene is TRBV4-1, the J gene TRBJ2-2; D is unresolved. The CDR3 sequence is 15 residues long. The V gene's germline CDR1 is MGHRA and CDR2 YSYEKL. The V gene lost 2 bases and the J gene lost 3 bases, with 10 bases spanning the gap.

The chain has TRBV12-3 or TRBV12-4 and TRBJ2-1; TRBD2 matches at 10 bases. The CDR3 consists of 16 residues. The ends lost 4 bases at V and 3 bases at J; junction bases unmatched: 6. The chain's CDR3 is CASSSPGTSVYNEQFF. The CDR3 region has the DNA TGTGCCAGCAGTTCGCCGGGGACTAGCGTCTACAATGAGCAGTTCTTC.

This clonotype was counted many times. The CDR3 loop reads CSARGTSGTYEQYF. The CDR3 coding sequence is TGCAGTGCTAGAGGGACTAGCGGTACCTACGAGCAGTACTTC. This chain connects TRBV20-1 to TRBJ2-7; 10 nucleotides line up with TRBD2. The trim removed 1 base at V and 2 bases at J, leaving 2 bases unmatched. This CDR3 is 14 amino acids long. The germline CDR1 and CDR2 sequences are DFQATT and SNEGSKA (reference sequence).